Below, 27 T cell receptor beta chains from the same sample are listed, as sequenced in a study of OX40 agonist ivuxolimab in advanced cancers. Some clones are missing from TCRdb's copy, which holds only in-frame ones; the method was immunoSEQ multiplex PCR. The profile covers roughly 80,000 clones, with 75% to 90% appearing a single time and 2% to 2.5% taken by the ten largest. The sample consisted of CD4+ or CD8+ T cells sorted from blood, taken in a trial of the OX40 agonist ivuxolimab. These receptors all stem from an adult with an advanced solid tumor such as melanoma, head and neck, liver or kidney cancer.

V is TRBV15 and J is TRBJ1-5; D gene ambiguous. V lost 3 bases and J 1 base, leaving 10 bases between the germline ends. The germline V gene has CDR1 LNHNV and CDR2 YYDKDF (reference sequence). The CDR3 is made up of 15 amino acids. The CDR3 DNA is TGTGCCACCAGCAGGAGAAAGGAAAGCAATCAGCCCCAGCATTTT. Its translation is CATSRRKESNQPQHF.

The DNA of the CDR3 is TGTGCCAGCAGCTTGACGGGACAGAGGTCACCCCTCCACTTT. Amino acid sequence: CASSLTGQRSPLHF. The chain recombines TRBV5-8 with TRBJ1-6; 7 bases map to TRBD1. The CDR3 has 14 residues. V shed 1 base, J shed 10 bases, and the junction held 5 bases outside the gene matches. Looked up from germline, CDR1 is SGHTS and CDR2 is YDEGEE. The variable domain in full, completed from reference TRBV5-8 and TRBJ1-6, reads EAGVTQSPTHLIKTRGQQATLRCSPISGHTSVYWYQQALGLGLQFLLWYDEGEERNRGNFPPRFSGRQFPNYSSELNVNALELEDSALYLCASSLTGQRSPLHFGNGTRLTVT.

V is TRBV18 and J is TRBJ2-2; the D is unclear. The CDR3 is 14 amino acids. CDR1 and CDR2 (germline): KGHSH, LQKENI. V dropped 2 bases and J dropped 4 bases, with 8 bases sitting between them. The CDR3: CASSPKLSTGELFF. The CDR3 bases are TGTGCCAGCTCACCAAAACTTTCCACCGGGGAGCTGTTTTTT.

The chain links TRBV15 to TRBJ1-5, with a possible D match to TRBD1 (5 bases). With 3 bases removed from V and 7 bases from J, the gap between germline ends came to 19 bases. Germline-derived CDR1 and CDR2 are LNHNV and YYDKDF (reference sequence). The CDR3 runs to 16 residues. CDR3 DNA: TGTGCCACCAGCAGTAGACAGCCCAGGCCCGACCAGCCCCAGCATTTT. It yields the protein CATSSRQPRPDQPQHF. Supplemented by reference TRBV15 and TRBJ1-5, the full variable domain reads DAMVIQNPRYQVTQFGKPVTLSCSQTLNHNVMYWYQQKSSQAPKLLFHYYDKDFNNEADTPDNFQSRRPNTSFCFLDIRSPGLGDTAMYLCATSSRQPRPDQPQHFGDGTRLSIL.

This clone showed up just a few times. V gene TRBV7-9 combines with J gene TRBJ2-2, with TRBD2 matching 9 bases. CDR3 length equals 19 residues. V gave up 5 bases and J gave up 0 bases; unmatched junction bases: 13. Germline assignment: CDR1 SEHNR and CDR2 FQNEAQ (reference sequence). CDR3 in amino acids: CASSRSRLAGNSNTGELFF. CDR3 DNA: TGTGCCAGCAGCCGAAGCCGGCTAGCGGGAAATTCGAACACCGGGGAGCTGTTTTTT. Complete variable domain (other parts from reference TRBV7-9 and TRBJ2-2): DTGVSQNPRHKITKRGQNVTFRCDPISEHNRLYWYRQTLGQGPEFLTYFQNEAQLEKSRLLSDRFSAERPKGSFSTLEIQRTEQGDSAMYLCASSRSRLAGNSNTGELFFGEGSRLTVL.

This chain connects TRBV20-1 to TRBJ2-7; no clear D gene. Between the trimmed V and J ends, which lost 7 bases and 6 bases, there was a span of 13 bases. The CDR3 loop spans 11 amino acids. CDR1 is DFQATT, CDR2 SNEGSKA, per germline (reference sequence). The CDR3 spells CSVRGPFEQYF. For the CDR3, the DNA is TGCAGTGTGAGAGGTCCCTTCGAGCAGTACTTC.

The rearrangement uses TRBV28 and TRBJ2-1; 11 nucleotides agree with TRBD2. V shed 2 bases, J shed 3 bases, and the junction held 3 bases outside the gene matches. Per the germline V gene, CDR1 is MDHEN and CDR2 is SYDVKM. The CDR3 sequence is 16 residues long. The CDR3 loop is CASSLKTSGIYNEQFF. In DNA, the CDR3 is TGTGCCAGCAGTTTAAAGACTAGCGGGATCTACAATGAGCAGTTCTTC.

This rearrangement joins TRBV9 to TRBJ2-5; D might be TRBD1 (6 bases). Germline V gives CDR1 SGDLS, CDR2 YYNGEE. This CDR3 contains 14 residues. V lost 4 bases, J lost 4 bases, and 14 bases lay in between. In DNA form, the CDR3 reads TGTGCCAGCAGCTCCGGACAGCCCGGAGAGACCCAGTACTTC. Protein sequence: CASSSGQPGETQYF.

This rearrangement joins TRBV7-9 to TRBJ2-1; weak D call: TRBD2 (5 bases). This CDR3 contains 15 residues. The germline gives CDR1 SEHNR, CDR2 FQNEAQ (reference sequence). The V and J ends lost 1 base and 7 bases respectively, with 14 bases between them. CDR3 in amino acids: CASSLVLDRWNEQFF. DNA of the CDR3: TGTGCCAGCAGCTTAGTACTAGACCGCTGGAATGAGCAGTTCTTC. Full variable domain (missing parts from reference TRBV7-9 and TRBJ2-1): DTGVSQNPRHKITKRGQNVTFRCDPISEHNRLYWYRQTLGQGPEFLTYFQNEAQLEKSRLLSDRFSAERPKGSFSTLEIQRTEQGDSAMYLCASSLVLDRWNEQFFGPGTRLTVL.

The chain combines TRBV15 with TRBJ2-3, with D unclear. Germline V gene sequence: CDR1 LNHNV, CDR2 YYDKDF (reference sequence). V was cut by 0 bases and J by 2 bases, with 6 bases left in between. This CDR3 has 14 amino acids. This chain's CDR3 is CATSRDSNTDTQYF. Written as DNA, the CDR3 is TGTGCCACCAGCAGAGATTCGAACACAGATACGCAGTATTTT.

This clone was counted a single time. The V and J genes are TRBV15 and TRBJ2-5; no clear D gene. The CDR3 has 13 amino acids. Trimming removed 1 base from V and 1 base from J, with 4 bases in between. Germline V gene sequence: CDR1 LNHNV, CDR2 YYDKDF (reference sequence). As DNA, the CDR3 is TGTGCCACCAGCAGAGGGTTCCAAGAGACCCAGTACTTC. This sequence encodes CATSRGFQETQYF. Variable domain in full (rest from reference TRBV15 and TRBJ2-5): DAMVIQNPRYQVTQFGKPVTLSCSQTLNHNVMYWYQQKSSQAPKLLFHYYDKDFNNEADTPDNFQSRRPNTSFCFLDIRSPGLGDTAMYLCATSRGFQETQYFGPGTRLLVL.

The gene calls are TRBV7-9 and TRBJ1-4, with 7 bases aligning to TRBD1. CDR3 length equals 13 residues. Trimming took 5 bases from V and 10 from J; bases not matched to a gene: 7. Germline lookup yields CDR1 SEHNR and CDR2 FQNEAQ (reference sequence). The CDR3 region is CASSIGTAGKLFF. CDR3 nucleotide sequence: TGTGCCAGCAGCATCGGGACAGCGGGAAAACTGTTTTTT. The full variable domain, rest sourced from reference TRBV7-9 and TRBJ1-4, is DTGVSQNPRHKITKRGQNVTFRCDPISEHNRLYWYRQTLGQGPEFLTYFQNEAQLEKSRLLSDRFSAERPKGSFSTLEIQRTEQGDSAMYLCASSIGTAGKLFFGSGTQLSVL.

J is TRBJ2-6 and V is TRBV7-9; unclear D gene. The CDR3 is 14 amino acids. CDR1 is SEHNR, CDR2 FQNEAQ, per germline (reference sequence). V was clipped by 3 bases and J by 4 bases, with 7 bases between them. The CDR3 DNA follows: TGTGCCAGCAGCTTGGAATCCGGGGCCAACGTCCTGACTTTC. It is translated as CASSLESGANVLTF.

On this clone itself: The sample carries other DNA sequences with the same CDR3. J is TRBJ2-7 and V is TRBV15, with 11 bases that match TRBD1. The CDR3 spans 15 residues. Germline V gives CDR1 LNHNV, CDR2 YYDKDF (reference sequence). V was pared by 3 bases and J by 1 base, with 2 bases of the junction left unmatched. The chain's CDR3 is CATSSRDRGSYEQYF. The CDR3 DNA reads TGTGCCACCAGCAGCAGGGACAGGGGGTCCTACGAGCAGTACTTC.

V and J are TRBV27 and TRBJ1-1; 8 nucleotides align to TRBD1. Germline V gene sequence: CDR1 MNHEY, CDR2 SMNVEV (reference sequence). The CDR3 covers 13 residues. The V segment lost 6 bases and the J segment 4 bases; nucleotides outside the gene matches: 4. CDR3 protein: CASRLDRVTEAFF. CDR3 in DNA: TGTGCCAGCAGATTGGACAGGGTCACTGAAGCTTTCTTT.

The chain combines TRBV28 with TRBJ2-5; no clear D gene. V was trimmed by 6 bases and J by 3 bases, leaving 5 bases between them. This CDR3 has 11 residues. Germline lookup yields CDR1 MDHEN and CDR2 SYDVKM. The CDR3 protein is CASREEETQYF. The CDR3 DNA is TGTGCCAGCAGAGAAGAAGAGACCCAGTACTTC.

Regarding this clone: Mismatch with germline at one junction end may stem from a read error. The chain links TRBV6-5 to TRBJ1-2, with a possible D match to TRBD1 (6 bases). Germline lookup yields CDR1 MNHEY and CDR2 SVGAGI. This CDR3 spans 11 amino acids. CDR3 loop: CASSESRQAIF. Here the CDR3 DNA reads TGTGCCAGCAGTGAAAGTCGACAGGCGATCTTC.

This clone was detected only once. This chain joins TRBV7-6 and TRBJ1-5; D is ambiguous. Trimming left V 0 bases short and J 4 bases short, with 4 bases between. The CDR3 has 13 residues. The V gene's germline CDR1 is SGHVS and CDR2 FNYEAQ. The CDR3 DNA reads as TGTGCCAGCAGCTTAGCCTCGAATCAGCCCCAGCATTTT. Translating it yields CASSLASNQPQHF. The full variable domain, rest sourced from reference TRBV7-6 and TRBJ1-5, is GAGVSQSPRYKVTKRGQDVALRCDPISGHVSLYWYRQALGQGPEFLTYFNYEAQQDKSGLPNDRFSAERPEGSISTLTIQRTEQRDSAMYRCASSLASNQPQHFGDGTRLSIL.

A word on this clone: Because the CDR3's place on the DNA is in doubt, the DNA is left out and the CDR3 is given as listed by TCRdb. V gene TRBV6-5 combines with J gene TRBJ2-7. The CDR3 is 14 residues long, counting both termini. Germline V lookup: CDR1 MNHEY, CDR2 SVGAGI. CDR3 residues: CASSSSVSLYEQYF.

The chain employs TRBV18 and TRBJ1-1; TRBD1 matches 10 bases. The CDR3 sequence is 14 residues long. Trimming removed 3 bases from V and 4 bases from J; junction bases left unmatched: 2. Germline assignment: CDR1 KGHSH and CDR2 LQKENI. The DNA for the CDR3 is TGTGCCAGCTCACCGACAGGGGGCCTCACTGAAGCTTTCTTT. Its protein product is CASSPTGGLTEAFF.

The chain joins TRBV11-2 to TRBJ1-2, with D hard to call. The length of the CDR3 is 12 residues. The germline V and J ends were trimmed by 5 bases and 6 bases, with 10 bases remaining between them. From germline, CDR1 is SGHAT and CDR2 FQNNGV. Written as DNA, the CDR3 is TGTGCCAGCAGCCCAACCGGGCATGGCTACACCTTC. Protein product: CASSPTGHGYTF.

The chain employs TRBV7-2 and TRBJ2-4, with D perhaps given as TRBD1 or TRBD2 (5 bases each). The CDR3 has 16 residues. Trimming shortened V by 5 bases and J by 6 bases, and 20 bases separated the two germline ends. In germline, CDR1 is SGHTA, CDR2 FQGNSA. The CDR3 coding sequence is TGTGCCAGCAGCCCGACGTCCTCCGGGACGAGAAACATTCAGTACTTC. This translates into CASSPTSSGTRNIQYF. Using reference TRBV7-2 and TRBJ2-4 for the parts outside the CDR3, the full variable domain is GAGVSQSPSNKVTEKGKDVELRCDPISGHTALYWYRQSLGQGLEFLIYFQGNSAPDKSGLPSDRFSAERTGGSVSTLTIQRTQQEDSAVYLCASSPTSSGTRNIQYFGAGTRLSVL.

This clone showed up just a few times. The rearrangement links TRBV7-2 to TRBJ1-2, with no clear D. The CDR3 spans 14 residues. Trimming left V 2 bases short and J 4 bases short, with 11 bases between. Germline CDR1 reads SGHTA; CDR2 reads FQGNSA. The CDR3 sequence is CASSLSKAFYGYTF. The CDR3 bases are TGTGCCAGCAGCTTAAGTAAGGCTTTCTATGGCTACACCTTC.

This chain uses TRBV19 with TRBJ2-3; 9 bases are a match to TRBD2. From germline, CDR1 is LNHDA and CDR2 SQIVND (reference sequence). The CDR3 has 16 residues. V gave up 8 bases and J gave up 2 bases; unmatched junction bases: 11. This chain's CDR3 is CASSNGLATNTDTQYF. DNA of the CDR3: TGTGCCAGTTCGAATGGACTAGCGACCAACACAGATACGCAGTATTTT. Supplemented by reference TRBV19 and TRBJ2-3, the full variable domain reads DGGITQSPKYLFRKEGQNVTLSCEQNLNHDAMYWYRQDPGQGLRLIYYSQIVNDFQKGDIAEGYSVSREKKESFPLTVTSAQKNPTAFYLCASSNGLATNTDTQYFGPGTRLTVL.

This clone has just one count. This CDR3 is CASSLDWGPRGEKLFF. CDR3 DNA: TGCGCCAGCAGCTTGGATTGGGGGCCCCGAGGGGAAAAACTGTTTTTT. The chain joins TRBV5-1 to TRBJ1-4, with D perhaps matching TRBD1 (6 bases). The CDR3 loop spans 16 amino acids. Trimming removed 0 bases at V and 8 bases at J, with 17 bases between. Per the germline V gene, CDR1 is SGHRS and CDR2 is YFSETQ.

V is TRBV6-6 and J is TRBJ1-2; D not certain. Per the germline V gene, CDR1 is MNHNY and CDR2 is SVGAGI (reference sequence). The CDR3 consists of 14 residues. V lost 0 bases to trimming and J lost 4 bases, with 9 bases between them. In DNA, the CDR3 is TGTGCCAGCAGTTACTCGGGAGGGCCCTATGGCTACACCTTC. Translating it yields CASSYSGGPYGYTF.

This chain joins TRBV5-1 and TRBJ2-5; D is perhaps TRBD1 (5 bases). Trimming shortened V by 2 bases and J by 1 base, and 27 bases separated the two germline ends. Germline values: CDR1 SGHRS, CDR2 YFSETQ. This CDR3 comprises 20 residues. The CDR3 loop reads CASSLGDSRVRVWSQETQYF. The DNA of the CDR3 is TGCGCCAGCAGCTTAGGCGATAGCAGGGTCCGGGTTTGGTCCCAAGAGACCCAGTACTTC.